This entry lists 26 T cell receptor beta chains sequenced from one sample in a study of OX40 agonist ivuxolimab in advanced cancers. Sequenced by immunoSEQ multiplex PCR; TCRdb stores in-frame clones only, minus some. The sample comprises some 35,000 clones, approximately 86% of which are singletons, and less than 45% rests with the top ten. The specimen comprised CD4+ or CD8+ T cells sorted from blood, sampled in a trial of the OX40 agonist ivuxolimab. These receptors came from an adult with an advanced solid tumor such as melanoma, head and neck, liver or kidney cancer.

This sequence joins TRBV29-1 and TRBJ1-1, with 8 bases fitting TRBD1. Germline-derived CDR1 and CDR2 are SQVTM and ANQGSEA. After removal of 6 bases from V and 3 bases from J, the junction contained 6 bases not matched to a gene. This CDR3 comprises 13 residues. CDR3 DNA sequence: TGCAGCGTCAGGGACAGGCTGGACACTGAAGCTTTCTTT. It encodes CSVRDRLDTEAFF.

The CDR3 nucleotides are TGCGCCAGCAGCTTGGCCAGCGGGGGGGCCTCAGATACGCAGTATTTT. Protein sequence: CASSLASGGASDTQYF. The V gene is TRBV5-1, the J gene TRBJ2-3; TRBD2 agrees at 10 bases. This CDR3 comprises 16 residues. Trimming at V came to 0 bases and at J to 4 bases, leaving 5 bases not matched to a gene. Germline V lookup: CDR1 SGHRS, CDR2 YFSETQ. The variable domain in full, completed from reference TRBV5-1 and TRBJ2-3, reads KAGVTQTPRYLIKTRGQQVTLSCSPISGHRSVSWYQQTPGQGLQFLFEYFSETQRNKGNFPGRFSGRQFSNSRSEMNVSTLELGDSALYLCASSLASGGASDTQYFGPGTRLTVL.

V gene TRBV9 combines with J gene TRBJ2-3; the D is unclear. The CDR3 loop spans 15 amino acids. V dropped 0 bases and J dropped 2 bases, with 10 bases sitting between them. Germline lookup yields CDR1 SGDLS and CDR2 YYNGEE. Here the CDR3 reads CASSVGLELTDTQYF. CDR3 coding DNA: TGTGCCAGCAGCGTAGGGCTAGAACTCACAGATACGCAGTATTTT.

This chain uses TRBV2 with TRBJ2-6; 9 bases match TRBD2. J was trimmed by 2 bases and V by 5 bases; bases with no gene match: 4. Germline V gene data show CDR1 as SNHLY and CDR2 as FYNNEI. CDR3 length: 16 residues. The CDR3 region has the DNA TGTGCCAGCAGTATGCTAGCGGGAACTGGGGCCAACGTCCTGACTTTC. Encoded protein: CASSMLAGTGANVLTF.

This clone was picked up many times. The rearrangement joins TRBV11-3 to TRBJ2-1; D is undetermined. This CDR3 has 13 residues. Trimming removed 8 bases at V and 7 bases at J, with 15 bases between. From germline, CDR1 is SGHNT and CDR2 YENEEA. CDR3 bases: TGTGCCAGCGGTCCCAGGAAGGCGAATGAGCAGTTCTTC. Its translation is CASGPRKANEQFF. Based on the CDR3 plus reference TRBV11-3 and TRBJ2-1, the full variable domain is EAGVVQSPRYKIIEKKQPVAFWCNPISGHNTLYWYLQNLGQGPELLIRYENEEAVDDSQLPKDRFSAERLKGVDSTLKIQPAELGDSAVYLCASGPRKANEQFFGPGTRLTVL.

The chain combines TRBV9 with TRBJ2-2, with a possible D match to TRBD1 (7 bases). The CDR3 sequence is 17 residues long. V was trimmed by 3 bases and J by 6 bases, leaving 21 bases between them. Germline CDR1 SGDLS, CDR2 YYNGEE. The CDR3 spells CASSADRLARTAGELFF. As DNA, the CDR3 is TGTGCCAGCAGCGCGGACAGGCTAGCGAGAACGGCCGGGGAGCTGTTTTTT.

This clone showed up just once. The CDR3 DNA reads TGTGCCAGCAGGCTACCAGGGGCGGGAGATTCACCCCTCCACTTT. This translates into CASRLPGAGDSPLHF. The chain employs TRBV2 and TRBJ1-6; D might be TRBD1 (6 bases). The germline V gene has CDR1 SNHLY and CDR2 FYNNEI. V gave up 6 bases and J gave up 8 bases, with 17 bases separating them. CDR3 length equals 15 residues.

J is TRBJ2-7 and V is TRBV5-1, with D possibly TRBD1 on 8 matching bases. The CDR3 is 15 amino acids. V lost 4 bases, J lost 3 bases, and 17 bases lay in between. Germline assignment: CDR1 SGHRS and CDR2 YFSETQ. In DNA, the CDR3 is TGCGCCAGCAGCCGGGGGGTCGGACAGGGCTACGAGCAGTACTTC. It is translated as CASSRGVGQGYEQYF.

The V gene is TRBV10-3, the J gene TRBJ2-2; TRBD1 matches at 7 bases. The CDR3 is 15 amino acids. CDR1 and CDR2 from the germline V gene are ENHRY and SYGVKD. Trimming removed 5 bases from V and 1 base from J; junction bases left unmatched: 4. Here the CDR3 reads CAISNRTGNTGELFF. Written as DNA, the CDR3 is TGTGCCATCAGTAATAGGACAGGGAACACCGGGGAGCTGTTTTTT.

The count of this clone is one. This chain links TRBV2 with TRBJ1-4; D ambiguous. Per the germline V gene, CDR1 is SNHLY and CDR2 is FYNNEI. V was clipped by 10 bases and J by 8 bases, with 23 bases between them. The CDR3 consists of 15 residues. CDR3 in amino acids: CAKANTPLAFEKLFF. For the CDR3, the DNA is TGTGCCAAGGCGAACACTCCTTTGGCTTTCGAAAAACTGTTTTTT.

The rearrangement joins TRBV30 to TRBJ2-3, with D tentatively TRBD2 (6 bases). Per germline, CDR1 GTSNPN and CDR2 SVGIG (reference sequence). This CDR3 comprises 13 residues. Trimming removed 3 bases from V and 2 bases from J, with 9 bases in between. As DNA, the CDR3 is TGTGCCTGGAGGGACTACAACACAGATACGCAGTATTTT. Its translation: CAWRDYNTDTQYF.

For this clone: The sample contains more than one DNA sequence encoding this CDR3. The chain has TRBV5-1 and TRBJ1-1, with D possibly matching TRBD1 (5 bases). The germline gives CDR1 SGHRS, CDR2 YFSETQ. There are 15 residues in the CDR3. V lost 1 base and J 1 base, leaving 11 bases between the germline ends. CDR3 region: CASSLIGGANTEAFF. As DNA, the CDR3 is TGCGCCAGCAGCTTGATCGGCGGGGCGAACACTGAAGCTTTCTTT.

This chain joins TRBV2 and TRBJ2-2; 8 positions agree with TRBD2. Germline V gene lookup returns CDR1 SNHLY and CDR2 FYNNEI. V lost 5 bases and J lost 1; bases outside the gene matches: 6. This CDR3 comprises 16 residues. As DNA, the CDR3 is TGTGCCAGCAGTCCCCAGGCGGGGGGGAACACCGGGGAGCTGTTTTTT. Its protein is CASSPQAGGNTGELFF.

The V and J genes are TRBV5-1 and TRBJ2-3, with 8 nucleotides matching TRBD2. CDR1 is SGHRS, CDR2 YFSETQ, per germline. Trimming at V came to 6 bases and at J to 2 bases, leaving 8 bases not matched to a gene. The CDR3 totals 15 residues. The CDR3 here is CASTQAGVATDTQYF. As DNA, the CDR3 is TGCGCCAGCACCCAAGCGGGAGTAGCCACAGATACGCAGTATTTT. The variable domain in full, with the rest retrieved from reference TRBV5-1 and TRBJ2-3, is KAGVTQTPRYLIKTRGQQVTLSCSPISGHRSVSWYQQTPGQGLQFLFEYFSETQRNKGNFPGRFSGRQFSNSRSEMNVSTLELGDSALYLCASTQAGVATDTQYFGPGTRLTVL.

This clone has just one count. The genes are TRBV18 and TRBJ2-3; tentative D call: TRBD2 (5 bases). Looked up from germline, CDR1 is KGHSH and CDR2 is LQKENI. With 3 bases removed from V and 4 bases from J, the gap between germline ends came to 8 bases. This CDR3 is built from 13 residues. The CDR3 sequence: CASSPGRADTQYF. In nucleotides, the CDR3 is TGTGCCAGCTCACCTGGGCGGGCAGATACGCAGTATTTT.

This clone was observed a few times. The chain has TRBV7-6 and TRBJ2-1; D may be TRBD1 (6 bases). Germline CDR1 is SGHVS and CDR2 is FNYEAQ. V was trimmed by 3 bases and J by 9 bases, leaving 12 bases between them. This CDR3 spans 13 amino acids. This CDR3 reads CASSFTGSGEQFF. In DNA, the CDR3 is TGTGCCAGCAGCTTCACAGGGTCTGGTGAGCAGTTCTTC.

This clone was seen a single time. A read error may account for a junction end that differs from germline. The chain links TRBV2 to TRBJ2-7; 9 bases align to TRBD1. Germline V gene sequence: CDR1 SNHLY, CDR2 FYNNEI. The CDR3 extends over 13 amino acids. CDR3 DNA: TGTGCCGGCAGTGCGGGACAGGGATCCGAGCAGTACTTC. Its protein product is CAGSAGQGSEQYF.

The rearrangement links TRBV5-8 to TRBJ1-3; D is ambiguous. The CDR3 is 13 residues long. CDR1 and CDR2 from the germline V gene are SGHTS and YDEGEE. Between the trimmed V and J ends, which lost 3 bases and 7 bases, there was a span of 11 bases. The CDR3 here is CASSSTTRNTIYF. In nucleotides, the CDR3 is TGTGCCAGCAGCTCGACTACCAGGAACACCATATATTTT.

This chain uses TRBV10-2 with TRBJ2-7, with 10 bases fitting TRBD2. The J segment lost 6 bases and the V segment lost 3 bases, leaving 2 bases of the junction unmatched. The CDR3 extends over 13 amino acids. Germline loops: CDR1 WSHSY, CDR2 SAAADI. In DNA, the CDR3 is TGCGCCAGCAGTGAAGCTAGCGGGAGCGAGCAGTACTTC. Protein product: CASSEASGSEQYF.

The chain joins TRBV2 to TRBJ2-1; 9 bases match TRBD2. The CDR3 covers 13 residues. Germline CDR1 SNHLY, CDR2 FYNNEI. Unmatched junction bases numbered 2, after V lost 6 bases and J lost 5 bases. The CDR3 loop is CASRLAGNNEQFF. The CDR3 coding sequence is TGTGCCAGCAGACTAGCGGGTAACAATGAGCAGTTCTTC.

The chain joins TRBV6-4 to TRBJ2-2; maybe TRBD2 (6 bases). Trimming took off 4 bases at V and 3 bases at J, with 9 bases between the two ends. The CDR3 runs to 14 residues. The germline V gene has CDR1 MRHNA and CDR2 SNTAGT. CDR3 bases: TGTGCCAGCAGTGCGGGGGAGGACACCGGGGAGCTGTTTTTT. Its translation is CASSAGEDTGELFF.

In its sample, this clone was seen a few times. The rearrangement uses TRBV11-2 and TRBJ2-7, with 8 nucleotides matching TRBD1. Germline loops: CDR1 SGHAT, CDR2 FQNNGV. J was trimmed by 3 bases and V by 5 bases; bases with no gene match: 6. The CDR3 sequence is 14 residues long. This chain's CDR3 is CASSHRDRNYEQYF. The CDR3 region has the DNA TGTGCCAGCAGCCACCGGGACAGGAACTACGAGCAGTACTTC.

This clone was detected only once. The chain is built from TRBV6-1 and TRBJ1-5, with a weak D call TRBD1 (5 bases). The CDR3 has 14 amino acids. CDR1 is MNHNS, CDR2 SASEGT, per germline. V dropped 7 bases and J dropped 6 bases, with 16 bases sitting between them. Here the CDR3 reads CASTGTQGSQPQHF. The CDR3, as DNA: TGTGCCAGCACCGGGACCCAGGGAAGTCAGCCCCAGCATTTT.

The rearrangement uses TRBV6-5 and TRBJ2-7; D is unclear. The germline CDR1 and CDR2 sequences are MNHEY and SVGAGI. The V end was cut by 2 bases, the J end by 2 bases, with 13 bases between. The CDR3 is 15 residues long. CDR3 bases: TGTGCCAGCAGTTACATGCTACCGAACACCTACGAGCAGTACTTC. Translated, it gives CASSYMLPNTYEQYF.

V and J are TRBV5-4 and TRBJ2-7; 13 nucleotides agree with TRBD2. The germline V gene has CDR1 SGHNT and CDR2 YYREEE (reference sequence). The CDR3 consists of 14 residues. Trimming took 4 bases from V and 6 from J; bases not matched to a gene: 4. The CDR3 region has the DNA TGTGCCAGCAGCCGCGGGACTAGCGGGACCGAGCAGTACTTC. It is translated as CASSRGTSGTEQYF.

This chain connects TRBV28 to TRBJ2-1, with 8 positions matching TRBD2. The CDR3 contains 17 residues. In germline, CDR1 is MDHEN, CDR2 SYDVKM. Losses at the gene ends were 4 bases for V and 1 base for J; bases not matched to a gene: 9. Here the CDR3 reads CASSSLAGGGSYNEQFF. The CDR3 coding sequence is TGTGCCAGCAGTTCCCTAGCGGGCGGGGGGTCCTACAATGAGCAGTTCTTC.